This T cell receptor (beta chain) was sequenced during a study of T cells in Graves' hyperthyroidism and ophthalmopathy. Background on the study: Specimen type is peripheral blood, collected at initial diagnosis prior to any treatment.

This clonotype was detected many times. TCR beta CDR3 sequences were amplified from RNA transcripts. The primer set for the first-round RT-PCR of the TCR CDR3 was HTBI. TCRdb recomputed calls from the multiplex PCR reads with MiXCR, one row per CDR3 protein. The data hold approximately 400,000 distinct CDR3 sequences, with 14% observed a single time. Germline V gives CDR1 LGHDT, CDR2 YNNKEL (reference sequence). CDR3 length: 18 residues. V gave up 0 bases and J gave up 5 bases, with 19 bases separating them. The genes are TRBV3-1 and TRBJ2-2; D is unresolved. The sequenced material came from blood. This TCR came from a woman in her thirties with Graves' ophthalmopathy. CDR3 nucleotide sequence: TGTGCCAGCAGCCAAGAAATTAGGATTGGAGATTTTACCGGGGAGCTGTTTTTT. It specifies CASSQEIRIGDFTGELFF.